This TCR beta chain was retrieved from a study of cytomegalovirus exposure and HLA in healthy donors. Study-level findings and limits: Reports credit the classifier with highly specific, highly sensitive diagnosis of cytomegalovirus status.

The PCR ran on 60 Vbeta and 13 Jbeta primers. Sequencing used immunoSEQ multiplex PCR; TCRdb keeps in-frame clones, though not all of them. The sample shows tens of thousands of clones, roughly 69% of them seen only once. Germline values: CDR1 SGHVS, CDR2 FQNEAQ. The CDR3 has 17 residues. With V trimmed by 4 bases and J by 1 base, 7 bases remained unmatched. Comment on this clone: As yet, its antigen is unknown.

This chain joins TRBV7-8 and TRBJ2-4; 10 bases agree with TRBD1. The sample was PBMCs. The sequence derives from a woman aged 25 to 39 in good health and CMV-seronegative. CDR3 sequence (DNA): TGTGCCAGCAGCTCAACAACGGGACAGGGGGCCAAAAACATTCAGTACTTC. Protein: CASSSTTGQGAKNIQYF.